The 26 T cell receptor beta chains below come from one sample, sequenced in a study of cytomegalovirus exposure and HLA in healthy donors. A multiplex PCR was run with 60 Vbeta primers and 13 Jbeta primers. Using immunoSEQ multiplex PCR, the repertoire was profiled, and TCRdb retains in-frame clones only, with some absent. The sample carries 74,000 or so clones, approximately 71% recorded once. Sequenced sample: PBMCs. Every receptor here comes from a woman aged 40 to 50 in good health and CMV-seronegative.

This clone was detected once. The CDR3 here is CASSPSGVSGNTIYF. In DNA, the CDR3 is TGTGCCAGCTCACCAAGCGGAGTCTCTGGAAACACCATATATTTT. V gene TRBV18 combines with J gene TRBJ1-3; D gene ambiguous. Germline CDR1 is KGHSH and CDR2 is LQKENI. V was pared by 2 bases and J by 0 bases, with 8 bases between. This CDR3 has 15 amino acids.

J is TRBJ2-5 and V is TRBV11-3; weak D call: TRBD2 (6 bases). The CDR3 length is 13 residues. The ends were cut back, 6 bases at V and 7 bases at J, with 15 bases in the middle. CDR1 and CDR2 (germline): SGHNT, YENEEA. The CDR3 DNA sequence: TGTGCCAGCAGGGGGGGTTGGTATCGGACCCAGTACTTC. Translating it yields CASRGGWYRTQYF. The full variable domain, completed using reference TRBV11-3 and TRBJ2-5, is EAGVVQSPRYKIIEKKQPVAFWCNPISGHNTLYWYLQNLGQGPELLIRYENEEAVDDSQLPKDRFSAERLKGVDSTLKIQPAELGDSAVYLCASRGGWYRTQYFGPGTRLLVL.

This clone was seen only once. The rearrangement joins TRBV2 to TRBJ2-1; the match to TRBD2 covers 9 bases. Losses at the gene ends were 3 bases for V and 6 bases for J; bases not matched to a gene: 9. Germline CDR1 reads SNHLY; CDR2 reads FYNNEI. The CDR3 consists of 16 residues. DNA for the CDR3: TGTGCCAGCAGTGACCCCCTAGCGGGGACAATCAATGAGCAGTTCTTC. This translates into CASSDPLAGTINEQFF.

The rearrangement joins TRBV2 to TRBJ2-1, with 11 bases identical to TRBD2. V shed 6 bases and J 10 bases; nucleotides not matched to a gene: 8. Germline V gene data show CDR1 as SNHLY and CDR2 as FYNNEI. The CDR3 extends over 14 amino acids. CDR3 residues: CASRLAGGPKEQFF. CDR3 sequence (DNA): TGTGCCAGCAGATTAGCGGGAGGGCCCAAGGAGCAGTTCTTC.

J is TRBJ2-7 and V is TRBV29-1, with TRBD2 matching 7 bases. Unmatched junction bases numbered 17, after V lost 4 bases and J lost 2 bases. Germline V gene sequence: CDR1 SQVTM, CDR2 ANQGSEA. There are 17 residues in the CDR3. The CDR3 DNA reads as TGCAGCGTTGTTGTTGCTGGTTGGGACTACCAAACCTACGAGCAGTACTTC. Protein sequence: CSVVVAGWDYQTYEQYF.

V and J are TRBV7-9 and TRBJ1-2; a weak D match, TRBD1 (6 bases). This CDR3 has 16 amino acids. V shed 5 bases and J shed 1 base, with 17 bases lying between them. Germline values: CDR1 SEHNR, CDR2 FQNEAQ (reference sequence). The CDR3 protein is CASSPRDTGNNYGYTF. The CDR3 coding sequence is TGTGCCAGCAGCCCTAGGGATACAGGGAATAACTATGGCTACACCTTC.

The rearrangement uses TRBV11-2 and TRBJ2-7, with 11 bases aligning to TRBD2. The CDR3 is 15 residues long. Germline lookup yields CDR1 SGHAT and CDR2 FQNNGV. The J segment lost 4 bases and the V segment lost 5 bases, leaving 7 bases of the junction unmatched. CDR3 coding DNA: TGTGCCAGCAGCCCCCGAGGGACTAGCGGTTACGAGCAGTACTTC. Protein sequence: CASSPRGTSGYEQYF.

V gene TRBV7-6 combines with J gene TRBJ2-7; TRBD2 agrees at 8 bases. The V segment lost 5 bases and the J segment 0 bases; nucleotides outside the gene matches: 6. Germline values: CDR1 SGHVS, CDR2 FNYEAQ. CDR3 length: 15 amino acids. Here the CDR3 DNA reads TGTGCCAGCAGCCAGAGTAGCGGGGTCTCCTACGAGCAGTACTTC. Protein product: CASSQSSGVSYEQYF.

The CDR3 loop reads CASMRTGSNQPQHF. In nucleotides, the CDR3 is TGTGCCAGTATGAGGACTGGGAGCAATCAGCCCCAGCATTTT. The J gene is TRBJ1-5, the V gene TRBV19, with no clear D. The CDR3 contains 14 residues. V lost 7 bases, J lost 1 base, and 11 bases lay in between. Germline V gene lookup returns CDR1 LNHDA and CDR2 SQIVND (reference sequence).

The chain links TRBV6-4 to TRBJ2-2; possibly TRBD1 for D (5 bases). V was clipped by 2 bases and J by 7 bases, with 8 bases between them. The germline V gene has CDR1 MRHNA and CDR2 SNTAGT. The length of the CDR3 is 13 residues. The CDR3 DNA is TGTGCCAGCAGTGACGGGGCTAGCGGGGAGCTGTTTTTT. Translated: CASSDGASGELFF.

The chain employs TRBV4-1 and TRBJ2-1; 14 bases map to TRBD2. Trimming cost V 4 bases and J 6 bases; bases outside gene matches: 2. CDR3 size: 15 residues. Germline loops: CDR1 MGHRA, CDR2 YSYEKL. As DNA, the CDR3 is TGCGCCAGCAGCCCCGGACTAGCGGGAGGCAATGAGCAGTTCTTC. This codes for CASSPGLAGGNEQFF.

V usage is TRBV30 and J usage is TRBJ2-7; D remains ambiguous. The V and J ends lost 0 bases and 7 bases respectively, with 16 bases between them. This CDR3 comprises 14 residues. Germline loops: CDR1 GTSNPN, CDR2 SVGIG (reference sequence). In DNA, the CDR3 is TGTGCCTGGAGTGTACGTGTGGGCAGCTGGGAGCAGTACTTC. Amino acids: CAWSVRVGSWEQYF.

The sample holds a few counts of this clone. The J gene is TRBJ1-1, the V gene TRBV18; TRBD1 matches 9 bases. Germline loops: CDR1 KGHSH, CDR2 LQKENI. Trimming cost V 5 bases and J 6 bases; bases outside gene matches: 10. The CDR3 consists of 15 residues. The CDR3 region has the DNA TGTGCCAGCTCAGGGATTACAGGGGGCGAAGCTGAAGCTTTCTTT. It is translated as CASSGITGGEAEAFF.

This clone was counted a few times. The chain links TRBV9 to TRBJ2-3; D is uncertain. The CDR3 extends over 15 amino acids. V lost 4 bases and J lost 0, with 12 bases in between. Per germline, CDR1 SGDLS and CDR2 YYNGEE. The CDR3 here is CASSPFERSTDTQYF. CDR3 nucleotide sequence: TGTGCCAGCAGCCCCTTCGAGCGTAGCACAGATACGCAGTATTTT.

The chain combines TRBV10-2 with TRBJ2-2; TRBD2 aligns across 12 bases. Trimming removed 6 bases from V and 5 bases from J; junction bases left unmatched: 4. CDR1 is WSHSY and CDR2 is SAAADI in the germline V gene. This CDR3 comprises 15 residues. The CDR3 DNA reads as TGCGCCAGCAGCCTAGCGGGAGGGTTTACCGGGGAGCTGTTTTTT. It yields the protein CASSLAGGFTGELFF.

This clone was recorded a few times. V gene TRBV4-1 combines with J gene TRBJ1-2, with 9 bases matching TRBD1. The V gene end was trimmed by 2 bases and the J gene end by 8 bases; junction bases not matched to a gene: 6. The germline CDR1 and CDR2 sequences are MGHRA and YSYEKL. The CDR3 is made up of 14 amino acids. CDR3: CASSQPGQGRGYTF. CDR3 nucleotide sequence: TGCGCCAGCAGCCAACCGGGACAGGGAAGGGGCTACACCTTC.

V is TRBV6-1 and J is TRBJ1-6; D gene unclear. The germline CDR1 and CDR2 sequences are MNHNS and SASEGT. Trimming cost V 2 bases and J 7 bases, with 6 bases left between them. The CDR3 spans 13 residues. In nucleotides, the CDR3 is TGTGCCAGCAGTGAATATGAGAATTCACCCCTCCACTTT. Translated: CASSEYENSPLHF.

CDR3 in amino acids: CASRPQTGELFF. Written as DNA, the CDR3 is TGTGCCAGCAGGCCCCAGACCGGGGAGCTGTTTTTT. The chain carries TRBV6-6 and TRBJ2-2; D gene unclear. Trimming shortened V by 6 bases and J by 5 bases, and 7 bases separated the two germline ends. Germline CDR1 reads MNHNY; CDR2 reads SVGAGI (reference sequence). The CDR3 spans 12 residues.

This clone was seen only once. This chain uses TRBV6-5 with TRBJ2-7, with 11 nucleotides matching TRBD2. Germline V gene data show CDR1 as MNHEY and CDR2 as SVGAGI. This CDR3 has 14 amino acids. Unmatched junction bases numbered 1, after V lost 2 bases and J lost 4 bases. CDR3 DNA: TGTGCCAGCAGTTACGCTAGCGGGAGGTACGAGCAGTACTTC. It specifies CASSYASGRYEQYF.

The chain couples TRBV30 to TRBJ1-1; D is uncertain. Trimming took off 7 bases at V and 3 bases at J, with 18 bases between the two ends. CDR3 size: 14 residues. Germline CDR1 is GTSNPN and CDR2 is SVGIG (reference sequence). Here the CDR3 reads CASLRRLGDTEAFF. The CDR3 DNA reads TGTGCCTCGCTCCGACGACTCGGGGACACTGAAGCTTTCTTT.

This chain connects TRBV4-3 to TRBJ2-1; D possibly corresponds to TRBD2 (6 bases). The CDR3 has 15 residues. With 4 bases removed from V and 5 bases from J, the gap between germline ends came to 15 bases. The germline gives CDR1 LGHNA, CDR2 YSLEER. The CDR3: CASSRYWTTNNEQFF. The CDR3 DNA reads TGCGCCAGCAGCCGCTACTGGACTACGAACAATGAGCAGTTCTTC.

This rearrangement joins TRBV5-1 to TRBJ2-2; D might be TRBD1 (6 bases). Germline V gene data show CDR1 as SGHRS and CDR2 as YFSETQ. CDR3 length: 15 amino acids. Trimming left V 0 bases short and J 6 bases short, with 12 bases between. The CDR3 protein is CASSLAQGLAGELFF. In DNA, the CDR3 is TGCGCCAGCAGCTTGGCCCAGGGGCTTGCCGGGGAGCTGTTTTTT. Variable domain in full (rest from reference TRBV5-1 and TRBJ2-2): KAGVTQTPRYLIKTRGQQVTLSCSPISGHRSVSWYQQTPGQGLQFLFEYFSETQRNKGNFPGRFSGRQFSNSRSEMNVSTLELGDSALYLCASSLAQGLAGELFFGEGSRLTVL.

This sequence joins TRBV29-1 and TRBJ2-5, with 7 bases aligning to TRBD2. Germline V gene sequence: CDR1 SQVTM, CDR2 ANQGSEA. The CDR3 runs 14 residues. Trimming at V came to 2 bases and at J to 1 base, leaving 4 bases not matched to a gene. CDR3 nucleotides: TGCAGCGTTGAACCTCTAGCGGTCCAAGAGACCCAGTACTTC. It specifies CSVEPLAVQETQYF.

The chain recombines TRBV7-2 with TRBJ1-5, with 9 nucleotides matching TRBD1. The CDR3 sequence is 15 residues long. The V and J ends lost 5 bases and 5 bases, in that order; junction bases with no gene match: 7. Germline V gene sequence: CDR1 SGHTA, CDR2 FQGNSA. The CDR3 DNA reads as TGTGCCAGCAGCACACCGGGACAGGGTCATCAGCCCCAGCATTTT. It encodes CASSTPGQGHQPQHF.

This rearrangement joins TRBV7-8 to TRBJ2-7, with 7 bases lining up with TRBD1. V gave up 5 bases and J gave up 1 base; unmatched junction bases: 2. Germline V gene lookup returns CDR1 SGHVS and CDR2 FQNEAQ. There are 13 residues in the CDR3. The CDR3 protein is CASSQGQSYEQYF. CDR3 sequence (DNA): TGTGCCAGCAGCCAGGGACAGTCCTACGAGCAGTACTTC. Supplemented by reference TRBV7-8 and TRBJ2-7, the full variable domain reads GAGVSQSPRYKVAKRGQDVALRCDPISGHVSLFWYQQALGQGPEFLTYFQNEAQLDKSGLPSDRFFAERPEGSVSTLKIQRTQQEDSAVYLCASSQGQSYEQYFGPGTRLTVT.

The genes are TRBV5-1 and TRBJ1-1; D not resolved. Looked up from germline, CDR1 is SGHRS and CDR2 is YFSETQ. This CDR3 region has 14 residues. The V end lost 0 bases, the J end lost 5 bases, and 11 bases lay between the germline ends. The CDR3 sequence is CASSLEGRKTEAFF. The CDR3 nucleotides are TGCGCCAGCAGCTTGGAAGGGAGGAAGACTGAAGCTTTCTTT.